This TCR beta chain was documented in a study of cytomegalovirus exposure and HLA in healthy donors. Notes on this clone: Its antigen remains unidentified.

This CDR3 region has 14 residues. Germline V gene sequence: CDR1 LNHDA, CDR2 SQIVND (reference sequence). The V gene lost 5 bases and the J gene lost 1 base, with 9 bases spanning the gap. PCR used 60 Vbeta primers and 13 Jbeta primers. Here immunoSEQ multiplex PCR was the method, and the copy in TCRdb shows in-frame clones only, minus some. The sample lists about 25,000 clones, roughly 79% occurring once. General observations from the study: When analyzed later, the rates of TCR association showed variation by HLA locus, with DRB1 the most and HLA-C the fewest.

The chain has TRBV19 and TRBJ2-1, with no clear D. This sequence was found in a male donor in good health and CMV-seronegative. Sequencing input: PBMCs. The CDR3 bases are TGTGCCAGTAGTCCCTCTATATCCTACAATGAGCAGTTCTTC. It codes for CASSPSISYNEQFF.